These T cell receptor beta chains were read from a single sample in a study of blood T cell repertoires in COVID-19. Assay used: immunoSEQ multiplex PCR; TCRdb lists only in-frame clones, some missing. In the table there are some 94,000 clones, roughly 72% of which are singletons. Source material: peripheral blood. Receptors originate from an older woman in a cohort sampled during active or convalescent COVID-19. Each CDR3 is given with its conserved first and last residue. Each record gives: clone size, J gene, V gene, D gene, CDR3 protein, CDR3 DNA. A D gene is named only where the DNA matches it firmly. The size field is filled for only some rows; it gives once, few, many or a size class.

few | TRBJ1-2 | TRBV29-1 | NA | CSVPAGEKGNYGYTF | TGCAGCGTTCCTGCAGGGGAAAAGGGTAACTATGGCTACACCTTC
NA | TRBJ2-3 | TRBV6-1 | TRBD2 | CASSEGTSGVKDTQYF | TGTGCCAGCAGTGAAGGGACTAGCGGGGTTAAAGATACGCAGTATTTT
NA | TRBJ2-5 | TRBV5-4 | TRBD1 | CASSGSRQGATVVETQYF | TGTGCCAGCAGCGGAAGTAGACAGGGGGCGACAGTAGTAGAGACCCAGTACTTC
many | TRBJ1-5 | TRBV11-2 | NA | CASSSGGGQPQHF | TGTGCCAGCAGCTCGGGAGGGGGTCAGCCCCAGCATTTT
NA | TRBJ1-6 | TRBV6-2/TRBV6-3 | NA | CASSIQGMVSPLHF | TGTGCCAGCAGCATACAGGGTATGGTTTCACCCCTCCACTTT
NA | TRBJ2-7 | TRBV7-9 | TRBD1 | CASTGQAYEQYF | TGTGCCAGCACAGGACAGGCCTACGAGCAGTACTTC
NA | TRBJ2-5 | TRBV24-1 | TRBD2 | CATSDWGLAGETQYF | TGTGCCACCAGTGATTGGGGACTAGCGGGGGAGACCCAGTACTTC
few | TRBJ1-3 | TRBV29-1 | NA | CSVGQGNTIYF | TGCAGCGTTGGACAGGGAAACACCATATATTTT
few | TRBJ1-5 | TRBV2 | NA | CASSEGRSNQPQHF | TGTGCCAGCAGTGAAGGTAGAAGCAATCAGCCCCAGCATTTT
few | TRBJ1-5 | TRBV7-2 | NA | CASSLARGFNQPQHF | TGTGCCAGCAGCTTGGCCCGGGGTTTCAATCAGCCCCAGCATTTT
NA | TRBJ2-7 | TRBV7-3 | TRBD1 | CASSLGTGSYEQYF | TGTGCCAGCAGCTTAGGGACAGGGTCCTACGAGCAGTACTTC
NA | TRBJ2-5 | TRBV2 | TRBD1 | CASRWTGKETQYF | TGTGCCAGCCGATGGACAGGGAAGGAGACCCAGTACTTC
NA | TRBJ1-2 | TRBV5-6 | TRBD1 | CASSPDRAPSLYGYTF | TGTGCCAGCAGCCCGGACAGGGCCCCCTCTCTCTATGGCTACACCTTC
NA | TRBJ1-2 | TRBV9 | NA | CASSVGQGYGYTF | TGTGCCAGCAGCGTAGGCCAGGGGTATGGCTACACCTTC
NA | TRBJ2-7 | TRBV5-1 | TRBD1 | CASQTGNSYEQYF | TGCGCCAGCCAGACAGGGAACTCCTACGAGCAGTACTTC
few | TRBJ2-7 | TRBV28 | NA | CASSSPRGNKVYEQYF | TGTGCCAGCAGTTCCCCAAGGGGGAACAAAGTCTACGAGCAGTACTTC
NA | TRBJ2-7 | TRBV7-2 | NA | CASSSFYEQYF | TGTGCCAGCAGCTCGTTCTACGAGCAGTACTTC
few | TRBJ2-7 | TRBV5-1 | NA | CASSLGQNIYEQYF | TGCGCCAGCAGCTTGGGACAGAATATTTACGAGCAGTACTTC
NA | TRBJ2-7 | TRBV11-2 | NA | CASSPRIYEQYF | TGTGCCAGCAGCCCGCGTATATACGAGCAGTACTTC
NA | TRBJ2-7 | TRBV11-2 | NA | CASLMRYLGSEQYF | TGTGCCAGCCTGATGAGATACCTGGGGAGCGAGCAGTACTTC
NA | TRBJ2-1 | TRBV11-3 | TRBD2 | CASSPNGLAGGPYNEQFF | TGTGCCAGCAGCCCTAATGGCCTAGCGGGGGGCCCCTACAATGAGCAGTTCTTC
NA | TRBJ1-1 | TRBV5-1 | NA | CASSLDGRGATEAFF | TGCGCCAGCAGCTTGGATGGGCGGGGGGCTACTGAAGCTTTCTTT
NA | TRBJ1-5 | TRBV2 | NA | CASSAGPGNQPQHF | TGTGCCAGCAGTGCAGGTCCGGGCAATCAGCCCCAGCATTTT
once | TRBJ2-7 | TRBV6-6 | NA | CASSYANRDTSEQYF | TGTGCCAGCAGTTACGCCAACAGGGATACTAGCGAGCAGTACTTC
once | TRBJ1-2 | TRBV29-1 | TRBD1 | CSVSGTGGPGYGYTF | TGCAGCGTTTCTGGGACAGGGGGTCCTGGCTATGGCTACACCTTC
NA | TRBJ1-3 | TRBV29-1 | TRBD1 | CSVLGTDGNTIYF | TGCAGCGTCCTGGGGACAGACGGAAACACCATATATTTT
NA | TRBJ1-3 | TRBV28 | NA | CASSFMRLPAGRESGNTIYF | TGTGCCAGCAGTTTTATGAGGCTTCCGGCAGGAAGGGAGTCTGGAAACACCATATATTTT
NA | TRBJ2-5 | TRBV5-6 | NA | CASSQDYEETQYF | TGTGCCAGCAGTCAAGATTACGAGGAGACCCAGTACTTC
NA | TRBJ1-2 | TRBV6-5 | NA | CASSYGQNYGYTF | TGTGCCAGCAGTTATGGGCAGAACTATGGCTACACCTTC
NA | TRBJ2-3 | TRBV29-1 | TRBD2 | CSVTSGSLDTQYF | TGCAGCGTAACTAGCGGATCCCTTGATACGCAGTATTTT
NA | TRBJ2-2 | TRBV18 | TRBD1 | CASSPRGTGELFF | TGTGCCAGCTCACCCAGGGGGACCGGGGAGCTGTTTTTT
NA | TRBJ2-3 | TRBV9 | TRBD2 | CASSAYHGGAGDTQYF | TGTGCCAGCAGCGCTTACCACGGGGGGGCCGGAGATACGCAGTATTTT
NA | TRBJ2-1 | TRBV5-4 | TRBD2 | CASSPPGRGGFNEQFF | TGTGCCAGCAGCCCCCCCGGGCGGGGGGGTTTCAATGAGCAGTTCTTC
NA | TRBJ2-7 | TRBV6-6 | TRBD1 | CASGIGTGGFSYEQYF | TGTGCCAGCGGCATAGGGACAGGGGGCTTTTCCTACGAGCAGTACTTC
NA | TRBJ2-2 | TRBV3-1/TRBV3-2 | TRBD2 | CASSHSAGLNTGELFF | TGTGCCAGCAGCCACTCAGCGGGGTTGAACACCGGGGAGCTGTTTTTT
once | TRBJ2-7 | TRBV2 | NA | CASSGAGALYEQYF | TGTGCCAGCAGTGGGGCAGGGGCGCTCTACGAGCAATACTTC
few | TRBJ2-3 | TRBV3-1/TRBV3-2 | NA | CASSQGFSGSLDTQYF | TGTGCCAGCAGCCAAGGCTTCAGCGGTTCGTTGGATACGCAGTATTTT
NA | TRBJ2-3 | TRBV3-1/TRBV3-2 | TRBD2 | CASSQGGGADTQYF | TGTGCCAGCAGCCAGGGCGGGGGGGCAGATACGCAGTATTTT
NA | TRBJ2-7 | TRBV9 | NA | CASSVAPAPGEEQYF | TGTGCCAGCAGCGTAGCTCCGGCCCCCGGGGAGGAGCAGTACTTC
NA | TRBJ2-3 | TRBV9 | TRBD2 | CASSGGLATDTQYF | TGTGCCAGCAGCGGGGGACTAGCCACAGATACGCAGTATTTT
NA | TRBJ1-3 | TRBV5-6 | NA | CASSTGTGARGNTIYF | TGTGCCAGCAGCACTGGGACTGGAGCACGCGGAAACACCATATATTTT
NA | TRBJ2-1 | TRBV10-2 | NA | CASSEGDREQFF | TGCGCCAGCAGTGAAGGAGACAGGGAGCAGTTCTTC
NA | TRBJ1-4 | TRBV6-5 | NA | CASSRSDEKLFF | TGTGCCAGCAGTCGGAGTGATGAAAAACTGTTTTTT
NA | TRBJ1-2 | TRBV18 | NA | CASSPIQTNNYGYTF | TGTGCCAGCTCACCGATCCAGACTAATAACTATGGCTACACCTTC
NA | TRBJ2-1 | TRBV3-1/TRBV3-2 | NA | CASTRDSAYNEQFF | TGTGCCAGTACCCGGGACTCAGCCTACAATGAGCAGTTCTTC
NA | TRBJ2-2 | TRBV5-1 | NA | CASTPQNTGELFF | TGCGCCAGTACTCCCCAAAACACCGGGGAGCTGTTTTTT
few | TRBJ1-5 | TRBV2 | NA | CASSGGGHQPQHF | TGTGCCAGCAGTGGTGGAGGGCATCAGCCCCAGCATTTT
NA | TRBJ2-2 | TRBV7-3 | NA | CASSTGGPNTGELFF | TGTGCCAGCAGCACGGGGGGCCCGAACACCGGGGAGCTGTTTTTT
NA | TRBJ2-5 | TRBV21-1 | NA | CASSSTAGSRETQYF | TGTGCCAGCAGTTCAACTGCGGGGAGTCGAGAGACCCAGTACTTC